These 30 T cell receptor beta chains share one sample of origin, sequenced in a study of T cell responses to AZD1222 COVID-19 vaccine. Clones were read by immunoSEQ multiplex PCR, and TCRdb kept only the in-frame ones, dropping some. Among more than 65,000 clones listed, roughly 80% were seen once. Source: peripheral blood, taken 28 days after the second AZD1222 dose. These receptors all come from an adult who received the AZD1222 COVID-19 vaccine.

The chain has TRBV5-4 and TRBJ2-3, with D maybe TRBD2 (7 bases). Germline V gives CDR1 SGHNT, CDR2 YYREEE (reference sequence). Trimming took off 0 bases at V and 4 bases at J, with 15 bases between the two ends. The CDR3 loop spans 16 amino acids. CDR3: CASSLVGGGPSDTQYF. The CDR3 DNA reads TGTGCCAGCAGCTTGGTAGGGGGAGGGCCGTCAGATACGCAGTATTTT.

The V gene is TRBV12-3 or TRBV12-4, the J gene TRBJ1-2, with 7 bases aligning to TRBD1. With V trimmed by 4 bases and J by 10 bases, 9 bases remained unmatched. The CDR3 has 13 residues. As DNA, the CDR3 is TGTGCCAGCAGTTCCCAGGGGGGCAGTGTCTACACCTTC. It specifies CASSSQGGSVYTF.

This clone was seen only once. The rearrangement links TRBV19 to TRBJ1-4; D possibly corresponds to TRBD1 (6 bases). CDR1 is LNHDA and CDR2 is SQIVND in the germline V gene (reference sequence). The CDR3 length is 13 residues. The germline V and J ends were trimmed by 10 bases and 8 bases, with 17 bases remaining between them. CDR3 amino acids: CATRGGSEEKLFF. CDR3 in DNA: TGTGCCACCAGAGGGGGATCGGAAGAAAAACTGTTTTTT.

The V gene is TRBV7-9, the J gene TRBJ1-1, with 9 bases that match TRBD1. The germline V gene encodes CDR1 SEHNR and CDR2 FQNEAQ (reference sequence). This CDR3 is 16 amino acids long. The junction had 8 bases not matched to a gene; V was cut back by 5 bases and J by 1 base. This chain's CDR3 is CASSPWTGAPNTEAFF. CDR3 nucleotides: TGTGCCAGCAGCCCTTGGACAGGGGCTCCGAACACTGAAGCTTTCTTT. Complete variable domain (other parts from reference TRBV7-9 and TRBJ1-1): DTGVSQNPRHKITKRGQNVTFRCDPISEHNRLYWYRQTLGQGPEFLTYFQNEAQLEKSRLLSDRFSAERPKGSFSTLEIQRTEQGDSAMYLCASSPWTGAPNTEAFFGQGTRLTVV.

This rearrangement joins TRBV5-1 to TRBJ1-6, with 11 bases identical to TRBD1. This CDR3 has 15 amino acids. Germline CDR1 is SGHRS and CDR2 is YFSETQ. V was pared by 3 bases and J by 10 bases, with 6 bases of the junction left unmatched. In DNA form, the CDR3 reads TGCGCCAGCAGCTCGAGGGGACAGGGGGGATCACCCCTCCACTTT. Its protein product is CASSSRGQGGSPLHF.

The V call is TRBV7-2, the J call TRBJ1-2; D ambiguous. The V end was cut by 1 base, the J end by 2 bases, with 8 bases between. This CDR3 has 14 residues. Per the germline V gene, CDR1 is SGHTA and CDR2 is FQGNSA. CDR3 sequence reads: CASSLESSNYGYTF. The CDR3 coding sequence is TGTGCCAGCAGCTTAGAAAGTTCCAACTATGGCTACACCTTC.

V usage is TRBV5-5 and J usage is TRBJ2-5; TRBD2 is a possible D gene (5 bases). The CDR3 has 13 amino acids. The germline V and J ends were trimmed by 4 bases and 7 bases, with 14 bases remaining between them. Germline lookup yields CDR1 SGHKS and CDR2 YYEKEE (reference sequence). For the CDR3, the DNA is TGTGCCAGCAGCCCAGGACCCGAGGGGACCCAGTACTTC. Amino acid sequence: CASSPGPEGTQYF.

In its sample, this clone was seen once. The rearrangement joins TRBV19 to TRBJ1-2, with D perhaps TRBD1 (5 bases). V was pared by 10 bases and J by 2 bases, with 14 bases between. In germline, CDR1 is LNHDA, CDR2 SQIVND (reference sequence). This CDR3 comprises 13 residues. The chain's CDR3 is CATRWGENYGYTF. CDR3 DNA: TGTGCCACACGCTGGGGGGAGAACTATGGCTACACCTTC.

The chain is built from TRBV2 and TRBJ1-6; 7 bases agree with TRBD1. CDR1 and CDR2 (germline): SNHLY, FYNNEI. CDR3 length equals 12 residues. The trim removed 4 bases at V and 14 bases at J, leaving 5 bases unmatched. Written as DNA, the CDR3 is TGTGCCAGCAGTGGCGACAGGGAGGCCCTCCACTTT. Protein product: CASSGDREALHF.

The gene calls are TRBV6-2 or TRBV6-3 and TRBJ2-1; D may be TRBD2 (6 bases). V was cut by 4 bases and J by 7 bases, with 17 bases left in between. Per the germline V gene, CDR1 is MNHEY and CDR2 is SVGEGT. The CDR3 is 15 residues long. The CDR3 DNA reads TGTGCCAGCAGTTGGGAGGTAGCGATAAAAAATGAGCAGTTCTTC. Translated, it gives CASSWEVAIKNEQFF.

This clone has just a few counts. This chain uses TRBV30 with TRBJ1-6; no clear D gene. CDR3 length: 11 residues. The ends were cut back, 0 bases at V and 10 bases at J, with 4 bases in the middle. CDR1 is GTSNPN, CDR2 SVGIG, per germline (reference sequence). CDR3 loop: CAWSVESPLHF. The CDR3 nucleotides are TGTGCCTGGAGTGTAGAATCACCCCTCCACTTT.

The chain employs TRBV27 and TRBJ1-2, with 8 bases matching TRBD1. With 6 bases clipped from V and 4 bases from J, the junction kept 7 bases outside the gene matches. Germline CDR1 reads MNHEY; CDR2 reads SMNVEV (reference sequence). The CDR3 length is 14 residues. In DNA, the CDR3 is TGTGCCAGCAGAGGTACAGGGGGAGGCTATGGCTACACCTTC. Protein product: CASRGTGGGYGYTF.

The chain is built from TRBV15 and TRBJ2-1; the D is unclear. The CDR3 loop spans 15 amino acids. Germline V CDR1 and CDR2: LNHNV, YYDKDF (reference sequence). The ends were cut back, 2 bases at V and 0 bases at J, with 8 bases in the middle. Here the CDR3 reads CATSRTFSSYNEQFF. In DNA, the CDR3 is TGTGCCACCAGCAGAACTTTTAGCTCCTACAATGAGCAGTTCTTC. Drawing the rest from reference TRBV15 and TRBJ2-1, the complete variable domain is DAMVIQNPRYQVTQFGKPVTLSCSQTLNHNVMYWYQQKSSQAPKLLFHYYDKDFNNEADTPDNFQSRRPNTSFCFLDIRSPGLGDTAMYLCATSRTFSSYNEQFFGPGTRLTVL.

The V and J genes are TRBV10-3 and TRBJ1-4; D gene unclear. This CDR3 has 14 amino acids. In germline, CDR1 is ENHRY, CDR2 SYGVKD. V shed 2 bases and J shed 2 bases, with 6 bases lying between them. The CDR3 reads CAISELRTNEKLFF. The CDR3 DNA reads as TGTGCCATCAGTGAGCTCAGGACTAATGAAAAACTGTTTTTT.

The chain employs TRBV18 and TRBJ2-1, with 8 nucleotides matching TRBD1. Unmatched junction bases numbered 6, after V lost 6 bases and J lost 2 bases. The CDR3 has 15 residues. Germline CDR1 is KGHSH and CDR2 is LQKENI. CDR3 protein: CASSPPTGAYNEQFF. The DNA for the CDR3 is TGTGCCAGCTCGCCTCCGACAGGGGCCTACAATGAGCAGTTCTTC.

The V gene is TRBV19, the J gene TRBJ2-1; 12 nucleotides line up with TRBD2. There are 18 residues in the CDR3. The junction had 12 bases not matched to a gene; V was cut back by 2 bases and J by 7 bases. The germline gives CDR1 LNHDA, CDR2 SQIVND (reference sequence). The CDR3 coding sequence is TGTGCCAGTAGTATATTATTTGGGTCTAGCGGGAGGGGGAATGAGCAGTTCTTC. Translated: CASSILFGSSGRGNEQFF.

This chain joins TRBV11-2 and TRBJ2-7; D remains unclear. The CDR3 sequence is 15 residues long. From germline, CDR1 is SGHAT and CDR2 FQNNGV. Trimming left V 2 bases short and J 0 bases short, with 11 bases between. CDR3 amino acids: CASSLIQRSSYEQYF. The CDR3 DNA follows: TGTGCCAGCAGCTTAATCCAGAGGAGCTCCTACGAGCAGTACTTC.

The chain employs TRBV6-1 and TRBJ1-5, with D hard to call. The CDR3 consists of 16 residues. Trimming removed 4 bases at V and 0 bases at J, with 13 bases between. CDR1 and CDR2 from the germline V gene are MNHNS and SASEGT. CDR3 amino acids: CASSALAPASNQPQHF. Here the CDR3 DNA reads TGTGCCAGCAGTGCCCTAGCGCCGGCTAGCAATCAGCCCCAGCATTTT.

The genes are TRBV7-6 and TRBJ1-1, with 9 positions matching TRBD1. The CDR3 totals 14 residues. Per germline, CDR1 SGHVS and CDR2 FNYEAQ. Unmatched junction bases numbered 2, after V lost 0 bases and J lost 6 bases. CDR3 sequence reads: CASSLAQGAAEAFF. As DNA, the CDR3 is TGTGCCAGCAGCTTAGCACAGGGGGCTGCTGAAGCTTTCTTT.

V usage is TRBV7-9 and J usage is TRBJ2-5; D ambiguous. The CDR3 consists of 14 residues. Germline CDR1 and CDR2: SEHNR and FQNEAQ (reference sequence). V gave up 7 bases and J gave up 2 bases, with 14 bases separating them. The CDR3 spells CASIQSQEQETQYF. The CDR3 DNA is TGTGCCAGCATCCAATCCCAGGAACAAGAGACCCAGTACTTC.

The chain employs TRBV27 and TRBJ2-7; 11 bases agree with TRBD1. The CDR3 consists of 13 residues. CDR1 is MNHEY, CDR2 SMNVEV, per germline (reference sequence). The V gene end was trimmed by 6 bases and the J gene end by 2 bases; junction bases not matched to a gene: 0. CDR3 sequence: CASRDRGPYEQYF. The CDR3 coding sequence is TGTGCCAGCAGGGACAGGGGGCCCTACGAGCAGTACTTC.

The table lists this clone with a few counts. The V and J genes are TRBV11-2 and TRBJ1-1, with TRBD1 matching over 7 bases. With V trimmed by 1 base and J by 0 bases, 5 bases remained unmatched. The CDR3 length is 16 residues. The germline gives CDR1 SGHAT, CDR2 FQNNGV. The CDR3 protein is CASSLATGTVNTEAFF. The CDR3 nucleotides read TGTGCCAGCAGCTTAGCAACCGGGACAGTGAACACTGAAGCTTTCTTT. Together with reference TRBV11-2 and TRBJ1-1, the CDR3 gives the full variable domain: EAGVAQSPRYKIIEKRQSVAFWCNPISGHATLYWYQQILGQGPKLLIQFQNNGVVDDSQLPKDRFSAERLKGVDSTLKIQPAKLEDSAVYLCASSLATGTVNTEAFFGQGTRLTVV.

The rearrangement joins TRBV7-3 to TRBJ2-5; 14 nucleotides agree with TRBD2. The CDR3 sequence is 18 residues long. Germline CDR1 SGHTA, CDR2 FQGTGA. The ends lost 4 bases at V and 1 base at J; junction bases unmatched: 8. For the CDR3, the DNA is TGTGCCAGCAGCTCGGGACTAGCGGGGGCAGGGATCCAAGAGACCCAGTACTTC. This translates into CASSSGLAGAGIQETQYF.

The chain couples TRBV4-1 to TRBJ2-4, with a weak D call TRBD2 (5 bases). In germline, CDR1 is MGHRA, CDR2 YSYEKL. Trimming pared 0 bases from V and 0 bases from J, leaving 9 bases between. This CDR3 region has 16 residues. CDR3 loop: CASSQDRRLAKNIQYF. In DNA form, the CDR3 reads TGCGCCAGCAGCCAAGATAGGAGGTTAGCCAAAAACATTCAGTACTTC.

The rearrangement joins TRBV11-2 to TRBJ1-1; D might be TRBD1 (5 bases). In germline, CDR1 is SGHAT, CDR2 FQNNGV. The CDR3 is 15 amino acids. Deletions cut 4 bases from V and 5 bases from J, with 17 bases between. This chain's CDR3 is CASSSWGGSGTEAFF. The CDR3 region has the DNA TGTGCCAGCAGCTCCTGGGGGGGGTCGGGTACTGAAGCTTTCTTT.

This rearrangement joins TRBV5-8 to TRBJ1-6, with D unresolved. V lost 2 bases and J 10 bases, leaving 7 bases between the germline ends. This CDR3 comprises 12 residues. Germline CDR1 is SGHTS and CDR2 is YDEGEE. The CDR3 region is CASSLTGSPLHF. The CDR3 nucleotides read TGTGCCAGCAGCTTAACGGGATCACCCCTCCACTTT. Supplemented by reference TRBV5-8 and TRBJ1-6, the full variable domain reads EAGVTQSPTHLIKTRGQQATLRCSPISGHTSVYWYQQALGLGLQFLLWYDEGEERNRGNFPPRFSGRQFPNYSSELNVNALELEDSALYLCASSLTGSPLHFGNGTRLTVT.

The chain joins TRBV12-5 to TRBJ2-3; D is undetermined. The CDR3 has 14 amino acids. V was trimmed by 3 bases and J by 4 bases, leaving 11 bases between them. The germline V gene encodes CDR1 LGHNT and CDR2 FRNRAP. This CDR3 is CASGLGSSPDTQYF. CDR3 sequence (DNA): TGTGCTAGTGGTTTAGGGTCATCCCCAGATACGCAGTATTTT.

This clone was picked up one time. The genes are TRBV19 and TRBJ2-5, with D perhaps matching TRBD2 (5 bases). The CDR3 runs to 14 residues. The V end was cut by 8 bases, the J end by 3 bases, with 16 bases between. The V gene's germline CDR1 is LNHDA and CDR2 SQIVND (reference sequence). The CDR3 sequence is CASSRADHKETQYF. The CDR3, as DNA: TGTGCCAGTTCCCGAGCGGACCACAAAGAGACCCAGTACTTC.

The chain couples TRBV5-1 to TRBJ2-3; 8 nucleotides match TRBD2. Germline-derived CDR1 and CDR2 are SGHRS and YFSETQ. The CDR3 consists of 14 residues. V lost 4 bases to trimming and J lost 7 bases; unmatched junction nucleotides: 8. The chain's CDR3 is CASSPGGGPHTQYF. The CDR3 DNA follows: TGCGCCAGCAGCCCGGGAGGGGGGCCCCATACGCAGTATTTT.

The V call is TRBV7-6, the J call TRBJ2-3, with 8 bases fitting TRBD2. Germline CDR1 SGHVS, CDR2 FNYEAQ. This CDR3 comprises 16 residues. With 1 base clipped from V and 2 bases from J, the junction kept 5 bases outside the gene matches. The CDR3 DNA sequence: TGTGCCAGCAGCTTAGGATCGGGGGGGCCCACAGATACGCAGTATTTT. This sequence encodes CASSLGSGGPTDTQYF.